The 25 T cell receptor beta chains below come from one sample, sequenced in a study of shared clonotypes between healthy human individuals (dated by TCRdb to 2018 to 2020). CD8 naive samples consisted of CD45RO-negative cells that were positively selected for CCR7, yielding a CD45RA+CCR7+ population without TemRA cells. Library generation was performed with the immunoSEQ multiplex PCR assay. What TCRdb holds here is the immuneACCESS table cut down to in-frame rearrangements. Part of the clones is not present; checked against another copy, under half of the missing clones reflect an unresolved V gene, and the others are unexplained. For this sample there are under 2,000,000 clones; approximately 94% appear just once. Approximately 1% of the sample belongs to the ten largest clones. Sequencing used naive CD8+ T cells sorted from blood. The cell subset or site label, as the study defines it: CD45RA+CCR7+. The receptors derive from a man aged 18 to 35 in good health.

The chain recombines TRBV7-2 with TRBJ1-5, with D possibly TRBD1 on 6 matching bases. Trimming removed 5 bases from V and 5 bases from J, with 19 bases in between. Germline loops: CDR1 SGHTA, CDR2 FQGNSA. The CDR3 contains 16 residues. CDR3 in DNA: TGTGCCAGCAGCGCTGTCGGGGGCGAAATCGATCAGCCCCAGCATTTT. This codes for CASSAVGGEIDQPQHF.

The chain carries TRBV6-6 and TRBJ2-3, with no clear D. Trimming removed 6 bases from V and 0 bases from J, with 10 bases in between. Per germline, CDR1 MNHNY and CDR2 SVGAGI (reference sequence). This CDR3 contains 14 residues. The CDR3 reads CASSYIASTDTQYF. The CDR3 nucleotides read TGTGCCAGCAGCTACATTGCTAGCACAGATACGCAGTATTTT.

This chain connects TRBV27 to TRBJ2-1; 8 nucleotides agree with TRBD2. The CDR3 contains 14 residues. CDR1 and CDR2 (germline): MNHEY, SMNVEV (reference sequence). After removal of 3 bases from V and 10 bases from J, the junction contained 8 bases not matched to a gene. The CDR3, as DNA: TGTGCCAGCAGTTTTAGCGGGGCCCCAGGAGAGCAGTTCTTC. Protein: CASSFSGAPGEQFF.

The chain uses TRBV5-1 and TRBJ2-1; TRBD2 matches 12 bases. This CDR3 region has 18 residues. Germline-derived CDR1 and CDR2 are SGHRS and YFSETQ. V shed 0 bases and J 4 bases; nucleotides not matched to a gene: 8. The CDR3 reads CASSLVRTSGVTYNEQFF. The CDR3 nucleotides read TGCGCCAGCAGCTTGGTAAGGACTAGCGGGGTCACGTACAATGAGCAGTTCTTC.

As concerns this clone: An end of the junction differs from the germline gene, which may be a read error. The chain is built from TRBV7-7 and TRBJ2-5; D is perhaps TRBD1 (5 bases). The length of the CDR3 is 15 residues. Germline values: CDR1 SSHAT, CDR2 FNYEAQ (reference sequence). As DNA, the CDR3 is TGTGCTAGCAGCTTAGCAATATCCTCAGGGGAGACCCAGTACTTC. Translation gives CASSLAISSGETQYF.

The V and J genes are TRBV30 and TRBJ2-4; D uncertain. The CDR3 extends over 14 amino acids. Germline values: CDR1 GTSNPN, CDR2 SVGIG (reference sequence). Trimming shortened V by 2 bases and J by 1 base, and 9 bases separated the two germline ends. The CDR3 reads CAWSFGSAKNIQYF. CDR3 nucleotides: TGTGCCTGGAGTTTTGGTAGCGCCAAAAACATTCAGTACTTC. Supplemented by reference TRBV30 and TRBJ2-4, the full variable domain reads SQTIHQWPATLVQPVGSPLSLECTVEGTSNPNLYWYRQAAGRGLQLLFYSVGIGQISSEVPQNLSASRPQDRQFILSSKKLLLSDSGFYLCAWSFGSAKNIQYFGAGTRLSVL.

The chain employs TRBV9 and TRBJ1-1, with D possibly being TRBD1 (6 bases). Per germline, CDR1 SGDLS and CDR2 YYNGEE. CDR3 length: 14 residues. With 4 bases removed from V and 1 base from J, the gap between germline ends came to 11 bases. CDR3 residues: CASSSTGKNTEAFF. CDR3 DNA sequence: TGTGCCAGCAGCTCCACAGGGAAGAACACTGAAGCTTTCTTT.

The V call is TRBV6-1, the J call TRBJ2-7; 8 bases line up with TRBD1. This CDR3 region has 15 residues. The germline V gene has CDR1 MNHNS and CDR2 SASEGT. V shed 0 bases, J shed 0 bases, and the junction held 1 base outside the gene matches. The CDR3 region has the DNA TGTGCCAGCAGTGAAGCGGGACAGGCCTCCTACGAGCAGTACTTC. It encodes CASSEAGQASYEQYF.

In its sample, this clone was seen once. The chain has TRBV25-1 and TRBJ2-5; 8 positions agree with TRBD1. CDR3 length equals 14 residues. The germline V gene has CDR1 MGHDK and CDR2 SYGVNS. The J segment lost 1 base and the V segment lost 5 bases, leaving 3 bases of the junction unmatched. The CDR3 loop is CASSTTGGQETQYF. CDR3 DNA: TGTGCCAGCAGTACCACAGGGGGCCAAGAGACCCAGTACTTC.

The CDR3 is CASSLDVGYEQYF. CDR3 nucleotide sequence: TGTGCCAGCAGCTTGGACGTTGGTTACGAGCAGTACTTC. This chain links TRBV5-4 with TRBJ2-7; unclear D gene. The CDR3 covers 13 residues. Trimming removed 0 bases at V and 4 bases at J, with 8 bases between. Germline-derived CDR1 and CDR2 are SGHNT and YYREEE (reference sequence).

A remark on this clone: The same CDR3 also results from other DNA sequences found in this sample. The V call is TRBV27, the J call TRBJ2-7; D perhaps matches TRBD1 (6 bases). V shed 3 bases and J shed 2 bases, with 8 bases lying between them. CDR1 and CDR2 from the germline V gene are MNHEY and SMNVEV (reference sequence). The CDR3 covers 13 residues. DNA for the CDR3: TGTGCCAGCAGTTTCGACAGGACCTACGAGCAGTACTTC. Its translation is CASSFDRTYEQYF.

This clone has a handful of counts. The chain recombines TRBV19 with TRBJ2-7; no firm D call. With 3 bases removed from V and 3 bases from J, the gap between germline ends came to 12 bases. Germline CDR1 reads LNHDA; CDR2 reads SQIVND (reference sequence). This CDR3 is 14 amino acids long. The CDR3: CASSMGQAYYEQYF. CDR3 nucleotide sequence: TGTGCCAGTAGTATGGGCCAGGCCTACTACGAGCAGTACTTC.

In this sample, this clone turned up once. The chain carries TRBV27 and TRBJ2-7, with D hard to call. The V end lost 1 base, the J end lost 0 bases, and 13 bases lay between the germline ends. Germline V gene data show CDR1 as MNHEY and CDR2 as SMNVEV (reference sequence). The CDR3 covers 16 residues. The CDR3 DNA is TGTGCCAGCAGTTTATTCATGGCTGTAAGCTCCTACGAGCAGTACTTC. Translated, it gives CASSLFMAVSSYEQYF.

This clone is a singleton in its sample. The chain combines TRBV14 with TRBJ1-2, with D unclear. Germline values: CDR1 SGHDN, CDR2 FVKESK. Trimming removed 0 bases from V and 5 bases from J, with 7 bases in between. The CDR3 consists of 13 residues. In DNA form, the CDR3 reads TGTGCCAGCAGCCAAGAGTACGGTTATGGCTACACCTTC. Its translation: CASSQEYGYGYTF. Full variable domain (missing parts from reference TRBV14 and TRBJ1-2): EAGVTQFPSHSVIEKGQTVTLRCDPISGHDNLYWYRRVMGKEIKFLLHFVKESKQDESGMPNNRFLAERTGGTYSTLKVQPAELEDSGVYFCASSQEYGYGYTFGSGTRLTVV.

In the case of this clone: Other DNA sequences of this sample code for an identical CDR3. The V gene is TRBV9, the J gene TRBJ2-3; D uncertain. The CDR3 totals 15 residues. CDR1 SGDLS and CDR2 YYNGEE come from the germline V gene. V gave up 0 bases and J gave up 0 bases, with 8 bases separating them. The CDR3 region is CASSVGRYSTDTQYF. The CDR3 DNA reads TGTGCCAGCAGCGTAGGCAGGTACAGCACAGATACGCAGTATTTT.

The chain employs TRBV30 and TRBJ2-5, with D possibly being TRBD2 (6 bases). This CDR3 comprises 13 residues. The germline gives CDR1 GTSNPN, CDR2 SVGIG (reference sequence). V was cut by 2 bases and J by 6 bases, with 13 bases left in between. The CDR3 bases are TGTGCCTGGAGTCCCGGGAGCGGGCAGACCCAGTACTTC. It encodes CAWSPGSGQTQYF.

In the case of this clone: Other DNA sequences from this sample encode an identical CDR3 as well. The genes are TRBV7-6 and TRBJ2-3; possibly TRBD2 for D (6 bases). The length of the CDR3 is 14 residues. Germline V gene data show CDR1 as SGHVS and CDR2 as FNYEAQ. V lost 0 bases and J 3 bases, leaving 7 bases between the germline ends. The CDR3 reads CASSLAGGTDTQYF. CDR3 bases: TGTGCCAGCAGCTTAGCGGGGGGAACAGATACGCAGTATTTT. The full variable domain, with the rest looked up from reference TRBV7-6 and TRBJ2-3, is GAGVSQSPRYKVTKRGQDVALRCDPISGHVSLYWYRQALGQGPEFLTYFNYEAQQDKSGLPNDRFSAERPEGSISTLTIQRTEQRDSAMYRCASSLAGGTDTQYFGPGTRLTVL.

V gene TRBV6-5 combines with J gene TRBJ1-3; D is undetermined. This CDR3 spans 15 amino acids. Germline CDR1 reads MNHEY; CDR2 reads SVGAGI. Deletions cut 0 bases from V and 4 bases from J, with 10 bases between. The CDR3 protein is CASSYSEGEGNTIYF. The CDR3 DNA sequence: TGTGCCAGCAGTTACTCGGAGGGTGAGGGAAACACCATATATTTT.

The J gene is TRBJ2-7, the V gene TRBV4-2, with D possibly matching TRBD2 (6 bases). With 4 bases removed from V and 5 bases from J, the gap between germline ends came to 18 bases. The CDR3 sequence is 15 residues long. Germline CDR1 LGHNA, CDR2 YNFKEQ. The CDR3: CASSPSVLAGHEQYF. CDR3 sequence (DNA): TGTGCCAGCAGCCCCTCAGTACTAGCTGGCCACGAGCAGTACTTC.

The chain links TRBV15 to TRBJ1-5; 9 bases fit TRBD1. V lost 6 bases to trimming and J lost 5 bases; unmatched junction nucleotides: 8. From germline, CDR1 is LNHNV and CDR2 YYDKDF (reference sequence). CDR3 length equals 15 residues. The CDR3 region has the DNA TGTGCCACCAGGCACGGACAGGGGATTGATCAGCCCCAGCATTTT. The encoded protein is CATRHGQGIDQPQHF.

The chain employs TRBV7-9 and TRBJ1-1; D unresolved. The germline V gene has CDR1 SEHNR and CDR2 FQNEAQ (reference sequence). The CDR3 has 13 residues. The V and J ends lost 4 bases and 3 bases respectively, with 9 bases between them. Here the CDR3 DNA reads TGTGCCAGCAGCTCCTTGCGGGACACTGAAGCTTTCTTT. This sequence encodes CASSSLRDTEAFF.

The genes are TRBV18 and TRBJ1-1; D remains unclear. Germline CDR1 is KGHSH and CDR2 is LQKENI. Trimming removed 5 bases from V and 1 base from J, with 23 bases in between. This CDR3 is built from 18 residues. This CDR3 is CASSDPRYSRTENTEAFF. CDR3 DNA sequence: TGTGCCAGCTCAGACCCGCGCTACTCCAGGACGGAGAACACTGAAGCTTTCTTT.

The chain recombines TRBV27 with TRBJ2-7; the D gene is possibly TRBD1 (6 bases). Germline assignment: CDR1 MNHEY and CDR2 SMNVEV (reference sequence). The germline V and J ends were trimmed by 3 bases and 0 bases, with 18 bases remaining between them. CDR3 length equals 17 residues. In nucleotides, the CDR3 is TGTGCCAGCAGTTTGACCCCTGGGACACGGAACTCCTACGAGCAGTACTTC. Encoded protein: CASSLTPGTRNSYEQYF.

The rearrangement uses TRBV14 and TRBJ2-7; D gene uncertain. CDR1 SGHDN and CDR2 FVKESK come from the germline V gene. The CDR3 contains 12 residues. Trimming took off 3 bases at V and 4 bases at J, with 7 bases between the two ends. CDR3 loop: CASSHAGYEQYF. For the CDR3, the DNA is TGTGCCAGCAGCCACGCCGGGTACGAGCAGTACTTC.

This chain connects TRBV5-5 to TRBJ1-2, with a possible D match to TRBD1 (5 bases). The CDR3 is 15 amino acids. Germline CDR1 is SGHKS and CDR2 is YYEKEE (reference sequence). V shed 0 bases and J shed 3 bases, with 12 bases lying between them. CDR3 protein: CASSLGQGSDYGYTF. The CDR3 DNA follows: TGTGCCAGCAGCTTGGGGCAGGGCTCGGACTATGGCTACACCTTC.